This passage covers 16 T cell receptor beta chains from one sample sequenced in a study of shared clonotypes between healthy human individuals. The repertoire was sequenced with immunoSEQ multiplex PCR; TCRdb's copy has only in-frame clones and lacks some. The sample includes roughly 2.5 million clones, more than 90% of them seen just once. The material sequenced was naive CD4+ T cells sorted from blood. Noted subset: CD45RA+ positively selected. Receptor source: a man in his late teens or twenties in good health.

The J gene is TRBJ2-2, the V gene TRBV28; 8 bases map to TRBD1. Per germline, CDR1 MDHEN and CDR2 SYDVKM. The CDR3 is 15 amino acids. V shed 5 bases, J shed 5 bases, and the junction held 7 bases outside the gene matches. The CDR3 sequence is CASSPITGGTGELFF. In nucleotides, the CDR3 is TGTGCCAGCAGTCCCATAACAGGGGGTACCGGGGAGCTGTTTTTT.

This chain connects TRBV7-8 to TRBJ1-2, with D possibly TRBD1 on 6 matching bases. Trimming cost V 3 bases and J 6 bases, with 17 bases left between them. The V gene's germline CDR1 is SGHVS and CDR2 FQNEAQ. This CDR3 comprises 15 residues. For the CDR3, the DNA is TGTGCCAGCAGCTTTCTAGGGGGAACCCCTCATGGCTACACCTTC. Translated: CASSFLGGTPHGYTF.

The rearrangement joins TRBV9 to TRBJ2-2, with 7 bases matching TRBD1. CDR1 is SGDLS and CDR2 is YYNGEE in the germline V gene. J lost 1 base, V lost 2 bases, and 8 bases had no gene match. This CDR3 is 17 amino acids long. This CDR3 is CASSVGDSRRNTGELFF. CDR3 nucleotides: TGTGCCAGCAGCGTGGGGGACAGCCGCAGGAACACCGGGGAGCTGTTTTTT.

Comments on this clone: At the DNA level, this CDR3 is encoded by other sequences in the same sample as well. The chain employs TRBV5-1 and TRBJ2-3, with D maybe TRBD2 (6 bases). Trimming left V 0 bases short and J 0 bases short, with 8 bases between. Per the germline V gene, CDR1 is SGHRS and CDR2 is YFSETQ. The CDR3 totals 15 residues. CDR3 DNA: TGCGCCAGCAGCTTGGTCAGCGGGAGCACAGATACGCAGTATTTT. Amino acids: CASSLVSGSTDTQYF.

The chain links TRBV7-2 to TRBJ2-3; a weak D match, TRBD2 (5 bases). The V end lost 5 bases, the J end lost 7 bases, and 16 bases lay between the germline ends. This CDR3 has 14 amino acids. Germline assignment: CDR1 SGHTA and CDR2 FQGNSA. The chain's CDR3 is CASSLKRGSHTQYF. The CDR3, as DNA: TGTGCCAGCAGCCTAAAACGGGGATCTCATACGCAGTATTTT.

The rearrangement joins TRBV6-1 to TRBJ2-5; D gene uncertain. V dropped 7 bases and J dropped 0 bases, with 6 bases sitting between them. The CDR3 runs to 12 residues. Looked up from germline, CDR1 is MNHNS and CDR2 is SASEGT. CDR3 protein: CASTLNQETQYF. The CDR3 nucleotides are TGTGCCAGCACCCTTAACCAAGAGACCCAGTACTTC.

V and J are TRBV27 and TRBJ2-7, with D perhaps TRBD1 (5 bases). Germline assignment: CDR1 MNHEY and CDR2 SMNVEV (reference sequence). This CDR3 has 15 amino acids. Trimming left V 6 bases short and J 0 bases short, with 15 bases between. DNA for the CDR3: TGTGCCAGCAGCCACCAGGGTAGGGGCTCCTACGAGCAGTACTTC. Translating it yields CASSHQGRGSYEQYF.

CDR3 sequence: CAWSVQGLAGGRYPYEQYF. CDR3 bases: TGTGCCTGGAGTGTACAGGGACTAGCGGGAGGGCGGTATCCCTACGAGCAGTACTTC. V and J are TRBV30 and TRBJ2-7; 16 bases line up with TRBD2. Trimming at V came to 0 bases and at J to 2 bases, leaving 10 bases not matched to a gene. The CDR3 sequence is 19 residues long. Germline V gene sequence: CDR1 GTSNPN, CDR2 SVGIG (reference sequence). Together with reference TRBV30 and TRBJ2-7, the CDR3 gives the full variable domain: SQTIHQWPATLVQPVGSPLSLECTVEGTSNPNLYWYRQAAGRGLQLLFYSVGIGQISSEVPQNLSASRPQDRQFILSSKKLLLSDSGFYLCAWSVQGLAGGRYPYEQYFGPGTRLTVT.

The rearrangement joins TRBV6-1 to TRBJ2-3; TRBD2 matches at 9 bases. V shed 4 bases and J 7 bases; nucleotides not matched to a gene: 9. The CDR3 length is 15 residues. The germline V gene encodes CDR1 MNHNS and CDR2 SASEGT. The DNA of the CDR3 is TGTGCCAGCAGTGGAATAGCGGGGGAGTACCATACGCAGTATTTT. The encoded protein is CASSGIAGEYHTQYF.

The chain uses TRBV6-6 and TRBJ1-2; no clear D gene. Germline CDR1 reads MNHNY; CDR2 reads SVGAGI (reference sequence). The CDR3 runs 14 residues. With 0 bases removed from V and 4 bases from J, the gap between germline ends came to 9 bases. CDR3 protein: CASSYSNEFYGYTF. CDR3 in DNA: TGTGCCAGCAGTTACTCTAACGAATTCTATGGCTACACCTTC.

The gene calls are TRBV10-1 and TRBJ2-1; D may be TRBD2 (5 bases). Germline V gene data show CDR1 as WNHNN and CDR2 as SYGVQD (reference sequence). The CDR3 extends over 13 amino acids. V lost 3 bases to trimming and J lost 8 bases, with 11 bases between them. The CDR3 nucleotides read TGCGCCAGCAGTGAAAGGCCGAGGGATGAGCAGTTCTTC. Amino acid sequence: CASSERPRDEQFF.

The chain combines TRBV27 with TRBJ1-5; possibly TRBD1 for D (5 bases). Germline V gives CDR1 MNHEY, CDR2 SMNVEV (reference sequence). The CDR3 covers 14 residues. Between the trimmed V and J ends, which lost 8 bases and 7 bases, there was a span of 18 bases. CDR3 coding DNA: TGTGCCAGCCGCTCTGCGGGGGGTACGCAGCCCCAGCATTTT. Protein: CASRSAGGTQPQHF.

V usage is TRBV5-6 and J usage is TRBJ1-4; possible D gene TRBD1, 6 bases. V was pared by 6 bases and J by 9 bases, with 18 bases between. CDR1 is SGHDT and CDR2 is YYEEEE in the germline V gene. There are 14 residues in the CDR3. The CDR3 bases are TGTGCCAGCACCCTTGGTGGGGGCTACCAAAAACTGTTTTTT. It codes for CASTLGGGYQKLFF. Complete variable domain (other parts from reference TRBV5-6 and TRBJ1-4): DAGVTQSPTHLIKTRGQQVTLRCSPKSGHDTVSWYQQALGQGPQFIFQYYEEEERQRGNFPDRFSGHQFPNYSSELNVNALLLGDSALYLCASTLGGGYQKLFFGSGTQLSVL.

The V call is TRBV6-5, the J call TRBJ2-3; TRBD1 matches at 7 bases. J lost 0 bases, V lost 6 bases, and 6 bases had no gene match. This CDR3 is built from 15 residues. Germline V CDR1 and CDR2: MNHEY, SVGAGI. The CDR3 loop is CASSSTGLSTDTQYF. CDR3 nucleotides: TGTGCCAGCAGCTCGACAGGGCTTAGCACAGATACGCAGTATTTT.

This clone has just a few counts. The rearrangement joins TRBV19 to TRBJ1-5, with a possible D match to TRBD1 (5 bases). Trimming removed 10 bases from V and 3 bases from J, with 13 bases in between. The germline V gene has CDR1 LNHDA and CDR2 SQIVND (reference sequence). The CDR3 consists of 13 residues. CDR3 sequence (DNA): TGTGCCACCGAGGGGAAATACAATCAGCCCCAGCATTTT. It encodes CATEGKYNQPQHF.

V and J are TRBV12-5 and TRBJ2-7; D gene uncertain. Trimming stripped 6 bases from V and 2 bases from J, with 17 bases between. CDR3 length: 15 residues. Germline-derived CDR1 and CDR2 are LGHNT and FRNRAP. The CDR3 bases are TGTGCTAGTGGACTACAAATAGGGCCCACCTACGAGCAGTACTTC. Protein sequence: CASGLQIGPTYEQYF.